The 26 T cell receptor beta chains below were found in one sample sequenced in a study of CD8 T cells in ankylosing spondylitis. TCRdb fed the 5' RACE reads into MiXCR, producing one record per CDR3 protein. The sample includes 100,000 to 150,000 distinct CDR3 sequences, approximately 9.9% seen only once; the top ten take approximately 3.3%. Sequencing used blood, either unsorted or a sorted T cell fraction (not recorded which). These receptors all come from a male donor with ankylosing spondylitis or in good health (not recorded which).

A note on this clonotype: A much larger clonotype is one base distant, so this may be a read error. V usage is TRBV5-6 and J usage is TRBJ2-2; unclear D gene. Germline values: CDR1 SGHDT, CDR2 YYEEEE. The CDR3 contains 15 residues. Here the CDR3 DNA reads TGTGCCAGCAGCTTGGCAGACTTGAACACCGGGCAGCTGTTTTTT. This translates into CASSLADLNTGQLFF. Full variable domain (missing parts from reference TRBV5-6 and TRBJ2-2): DAGVTQSPTHLIKTRGQQVTLRCSPKSGHDTVSWYQQALGQGPQFIFQYYEEEERQRGNFPDRFSGHQFPNYSSELNVNALLLGDSALYLCASSLADLNTGQLFFGEGSRLTVL.

At least ten counts were recorded for this clonotype. The rearrangement uses TRBV11-2 and TRBJ1-4, with unresolved D. The germline V gene has CDR1 SGHAT and CDR2 FQNNGV. The ends were cut back, 1 base at V and 7 bases at J, with 22 bases in the middle. The CDR3 runs 18 residues. The CDR3 nucleotides read TGTGCCAGCAGCTTAGGGTCTCCTGTATCGGCGGTGTCTGAAAAACTGTTTTTT. Protein: CASSLGSPVSAVSEKLFF.

The chain joins TRBV7-9 to TRBJ2-2, with D uncertain. Trimming pared 5 bases from V and 0 bases from J, leaving 7 bases between. The CDR3 length is 14 residues. CDR1 and CDR2 (germline): SEHNR, FQNEAQ (reference sequence). The CDR3 here is CASSRRTNTGELFF. The CDR3 DNA follows: TGTGCCAGCAGCCGACGGACGAACACCGGGGAGCTGTTTTTT.

There are a few counts of this clonotype. The chain recombines TRBV19 with TRBJ2-7; D is possibly TRBD1 (5 bases). The germline gives CDR1 LNHDA, CDR2 SQIVND (reference sequence). Trimming shortened V by 4 bases and J by 1 base, and 11 bases separated the two germline ends. This CDR3 comprises 14 residues. Here the CDR3 DNA reads TGTGCCAGTAGTACCAAAACAGGATCCTACGAGCAGTACTTC. Amino acids: CASSTKTGSYEQYF.

This clonotype has a count of ten or more. The rearrangement uses TRBV11-1 and TRBJ2-1; 12 bases are shared with TRBD2. This CDR3 region has 18 residues. The V segment lost 5 bases and the J segment 0 bases; nucleotides outside the gene matches: 8. CDR1 is SGHAT and CDR2 is FQDESV in the germline V gene (reference sequence). The CDR3 loop reads CASSPRTSGISSYNEQFF. The DNA for the CDR3 is TGTGCCAGCAGCCCAAGGACTAGCGGGATCAGCTCCTACAATGAGCAGTTCTTC. Using reference TRBV11-1 and TRBJ2-1 for the parts outside the CDR3, the full variable domain is EAEVAQSPRYKITEKSQAVAFWCDPISGHATLYWYRQILGQGPELLVQFQDESVVDDSQLPKDRFSAERLKGVDSTLKIQPAELGDSAMYLCASSPRTSGISSYNEQFFGPGTRLTVL.

This clonotype was picked up many times. The chain has TRBV5-5 and TRBJ2-1, with TRBD2 matching 13 bases. Germline trimming cut 2 bases from V and 5 bases from J; bases unmatched to any gene: 10. CDR3 length: 18 amino acids. CDR1 and CDR2 from the germline V gene are SGHKS and YYEKEE (reference sequence). CDR3 region: CASSFRLAGGPNHNEQFF. The CDR3, as DNA: TGTGCCAGCAGCTTCAGACTAGCGGGGGGCCCGAATCACAATGAGCAGTTCTTC.

This clonotype was counted between two and nine times. The V gene is TRBV5-5, the J gene TRBJ2-3; perhaps TRBD2 as D (5 bases). The germline V gene encodes CDR1 SGHKS and CDR2 YYEKEE (reference sequence). The CDR3 runs to 16 residues. The V gene lost 4 bases and the J gene lost 6 bases, with 21 bases spanning the gap. CDR3 nucleotide sequence: TGTGCCAGCAGCCCCCAGCGGTTCGCGGAGCTTGATACGCAGTATTTT. This translates into CASSPQRFAELDTQYF.

The rearrangement uses TRBV7-2 and TRBJ2-5; D may correspond to TRBD1 or TRBD2 (6 bases each). The CDR3 spans 16 residues. Germline CDR1 SGHTA, CDR2 FQGNSA. V lost 3 bases, J lost 10 bases, and 24 bases lay in between. In nucleotides, the CDR3 is TGTGCCAGCAGCTTCCTCCCGCCGGGACAAGGGGGAGGCCAGTACTTC. This translates into CASSFLPPGQGGGQYF. Using reference TRBV7-2 and TRBJ2-5 for the parts outside the CDR3, the full variable domain is GAGVSQSPSNKVTEKGKDVELRCDPISGHTALYWYRQSLGQGLEFLIYFQGNSAPDKSGLPSDRFSAERTGGSVSTLTIQRTQQEDSAVYLCASSFLPPGQGGGQYFGPGTRLLVL.

In this sample, this clonotype turned up a few times. This chain joins TRBV14 and TRBJ2-6; no reliable D call. The CDR3 has 18 residues. In germline, CDR1 is SGHDN, CDR2 FVKESK. Trimming stripped 4 bases from V and 0 bases from J, with 16 bases between. CDR3 nucleotide sequence: TGTGCCAGCAGCCCGGATGGCCGAGAGTTCTCTGGGGCCAACGTCCTGACTTTC. Encoded protein: CASSPDGREFSGANVLTF. The full variable domain, rest sourced from reference TRBV14 and TRBJ2-6, is EAGVTQFPSHSVIEKGQTVTLRCDPISGHDNLYWYRRVMGKEIKFLLHFVKESKQDESGMPNNRFLAERTGGTYSTLKVQPAELEDSGVYFCASSPDGREFSGANVLTFGAGSRLTVL.

This clonotype has at least ten counts. CDR3 residues: CSVGGTRGDNEQFF. The CDR3 DNA reads TGCAGCGTTGGCGGGACTAGAGGAGACAATGAGCAGTTCTTC. The J gene is TRBJ2-1, the V gene TRBV29-1, with 8 nucleotides matching TRBD2. J gave up 5 bases and V 4 bases, and 7 bases lay outside the gene matches. This CDR3 has 14 residues. Germline V gene sequence: CDR1 SQVTM, CDR2 ANQGSEA.

The genes are TRBV6-1 and TRBJ2-1; 10 nucleotides match TRBD2. This CDR3 region has 16 residues. The trim removed 5 bases at V and 3 bases at J, leaving 7 bases unmatched. CDR1 is MNHNS and CDR2 is SASEGT in the germline V gene. The CDR3 is CASSPHLAGVYNEQFF. DNA for the CDR3: TGTGCCAGCAGTCCCCACCTAGCGGGAGTCTACAATGAGCAGTTCTTC.

There are a few counts of this clonotype. The J gene is TRBJ1-2, the V gene TRBV15; D possibly corresponds to TRBD1 (6 bases). CDR3 size: 15 residues. Trimming took 5 bases from V and 3 from J, leaving 16 bases between them. CDR1 and CDR2 from the germline V gene are LNHNV and YYDKDF (reference sequence). The CDR3 loop is CATSRSWGAYYGYTF. The CDR3 region has the DNA TGTGCCACCAGCCGCAGTTGGGGGGCTTACTATGGCTACACCTTC. Based on the CDR3 plus reference TRBV15 and TRBJ1-2, the full variable domain is DAMVIQNPRYQVTQFGKPVTLSCSQTLNHNVMYWYQQKSSQAPKLLFHYYDKDFNNEADTPDNFQSRRPNTSFCFLDIRSPGLGDTAMYLCATSRSWGAYYGYTFGSGTRLTVV.

In its sample, this clonotype was seen many times. This chain connects TRBV20-1 to TRBJ2-7; 10 positions agree with TRBD2. V lost 3 bases, J lost 5 bases, and 13 bases stayed unmatched. The CDR3 is 16 amino acids. Germline assignment: CDR1 DFQATT and CDR2 SNEGSKA (reference sequence). DNA for the CDR3: TGCAGTGCTAGTGCGCTAGCGGGAGTGTCTGGGCACGAGCAGTACTTC. Protein product: CSASALAGVSGHEQYF.

This clonotype appeared many times. The chain couples TRBV20-1 to TRBJ2-1; TRBD2 matches at 7 bases. Germline CDR1 is DFQATT and CDR2 is SNEGSKA (reference sequence). V lost 0 bases, J lost 4 bases, and 3 bases stayed unmatched. The CDR3 totals 14 residues. The DNA of the CDR3 is TGCAGTGCTAGAGACCCTAGCGGATACAATGAGCAGTTCTTC. Its protein product is CSARDPSGYNEQFF.

In this sample, this clonotype turned up many times. The genes are TRBV6-2 or TRBV6-3 and TRBJ2-1; 8 bases are shared with TRBD2. Germline V CDR1 and CDR2: MNHEY, SVGEGT. The CDR3 covers 17 residues. V lost 1 base to trimming and J lost 0 bases; unmatched junction nucleotides: 5. CDR3 sequence reads: CASSYWGGRPSYNEQFF. CDR3 DNA: TGTGCCAGCAGTTACTGGGGCGGGAGGCCCTCCTACAATGAGCAGTTCTTC.

Ten or more counts support this clonotype. This chain joins TRBV4-3 and TRBJ2-3; D not resolved. The CDR3 is 16 residues long. CDR1 LGHNA and CDR2 YSLEER come from the germline V gene. Between the trimmed V and J ends, which lost 3 bases and 2 bases, there was a span of 15 bases. The CDR3 region is CASSQDSRFLTDTQYF. The CDR3 DNA follows: TGCGCCAGCAGCCAGGATTCCAGATTTCTCACAGATACGCAGTATTTT.

This clonotype was detected a few times. The chain uses TRBV20-1 and TRBJ1-1; no reliable D call. V shed 3 bases and J shed 1 base, with 12 bases lying between them. The CDR3 totals 14 residues. CDR1 and CDR2 from the germline V gene are DFQATT and SNEGSKA (reference sequence). The CDR3 nucleotides are TGCAGTGCTAGTTATGGGGTGAGGAACACTGAAGCTTTCTTT. This encodes CSASYGVRNTEAFF.

This clonotype showed up just a few times. V and J are TRBV27 and TRBJ1-2, with unresolved D. V was clipped by 5 bases and J by 4 bases, with 20 bases between them. The CDR3 spans 16 residues. CDR1 is MNHEY, CDR2 SMNVEV, per germline (reference sequence). The CDR3, as DNA: TGTGCCAGCAGTACCGGGCGCCTCGGACCCTCCTATGGCTACACCTTC. It translates to CASSTGRLGPSYGYTF.

This clonotype showed up just a few times. The chain recombines TRBV7-9 with TRBJ2-1; maybe TRBD2 (5 bases). CDR1 is SEHNR, CDR2 FQNEAQ, per germline (reference sequence). V was trimmed by 5 bases and J by 8 bases, leaving 22 bases between them. The CDR3 sequence is 16 residues long. CDR3 nucleotides: TGTGCCAGCAGCACTTTACGGGGAGTAGAAGTCTATGAGCAGTTCTTC. Translated: CASSTLRGVEVYEQFF.

This clonotype was detected ten times or more. The chain uses TRBV20-1 and TRBJ2-2, with TRBD2 as a possible D gene (6 bases). The V gene lost 6 bases and the J gene lost 4 bases, with 9 bases spanning the gap. There are 12 residues in the CDR3. Per the germline V gene, CDR1 is DFQATT and CDR2 is SNEGSKA (reference sequence). The CDR3 spells CSAAGGTGELFF. The CDR3 region has the DNA TGCAGTGCAGCCGGGGGCACCGGGGAGCTGTTTTTT.

As for this clonotype: This clone may be a read error of a much larger clone one base away. V is TRBV5-5 and J is TRBJ2-7; D unresolved. Germline V gene data show CDR1 as SGHKS and CDR2 as YYEKEE (reference sequence). The CDR3 runs 11 residues. CDR3 sequence (DNA): TGTGCCAGCAGCCTCGATTCCGAGCAGTGCTTC. Protein product: CASSLDSEQCF.

The table lists this clonotype with many counts. The chain couples TRBV6-2 or TRBV6-3 to TRBJ2-2; D is uncertain. Germline values: CDR1 MNHEY, CDR2 SVGEGT. V dropped 6 bases and J dropped 5 bases, with 10 bases sitting between them. This CDR3 region has 13 residues. CDR3 in DNA: TGTGCCAGCAGCTTAGACTGGACCGGGGAGCTGTTTTTT. Translated, it gives CASSLDWTGELFF.

This clonotype was seen more than once but under ten times. V is TRBV6-1 and J is TRBJ2-1; tentative D call: TRBD2 (6 bases). CDR3 length: 16 residues. Germline assignment: CDR1 MNHNS and CDR2 SASEGT. V lost 6 bases, J lost 8 bases, and 23 bases lay in between. The CDR3 is CASSDSLARSRHEQFF. The CDR3 region has the DNA TGTGCCAGCAGCGATTCCCTAGCGCGATCACGTCATGAGCAGTTCTTC.

This clonotype came up a few times. This chain links TRBV3-1 with TRBJ2-1; weak D call: TRBD1 (7 bases). The V and J ends lost 1 base and 7 bases respectively, with 20 bases between them. Germline CDR1 LGHDT, CDR2 YNNKEL (reference sequence). CDR3 size: 17 residues. DNA of the CDR3: TGTGCCAGCAGCCAAGGGTTCACAGGGGACTCTATTAATGAGCAGTTCTTC. Translated: CASSQGFTGDSINEQFF.

The chain joins TRBV6-5 to TRBJ1-5; tentative D call: TRBD1 (5 bases). The CDR3 extends over 15 amino acids. V was shortened by 0 bases and J by 3 bases, with 9 bases between the two germline ends. Germline V gives CDR1 MNHEY, CDR2 SVGAGI. CDR3 DNA: TGTGCCAGCAGTTACTCGCCAGGGTTCAATCAGCCCCAGCATTTT. As protein: CASSYSPGFNQPQHF.

This clonotype was seen at least ten times. The genes are TRBV5-1 and TRBJ1-2; TRBD1 agrees at 7 bases. V dropped 0 bases and J dropped 4; count of bases not matched to a gene: 6. Germline V gives CDR1 SGHRS, CDR2 YFSETQ. The CDR3 is 15 residues long. As DNA, the CDR3 is TGCGCCAGCAGCTTGGTTGGACAGGCACCCTATGGCTACACCTTC. This sequence encodes CASSLVGQAPYGYTF.